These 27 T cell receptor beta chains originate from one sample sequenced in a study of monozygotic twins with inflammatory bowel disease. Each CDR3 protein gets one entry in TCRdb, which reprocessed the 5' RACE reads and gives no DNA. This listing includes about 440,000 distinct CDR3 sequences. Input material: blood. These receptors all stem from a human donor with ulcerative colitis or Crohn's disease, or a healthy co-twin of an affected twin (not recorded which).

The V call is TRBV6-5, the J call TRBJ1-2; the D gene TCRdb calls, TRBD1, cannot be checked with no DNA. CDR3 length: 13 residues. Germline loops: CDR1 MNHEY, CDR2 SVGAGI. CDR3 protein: CASSRQENYGYTF.

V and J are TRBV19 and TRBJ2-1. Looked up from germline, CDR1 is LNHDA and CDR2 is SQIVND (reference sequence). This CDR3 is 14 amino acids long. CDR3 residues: CASSSRQYLDEQFF.

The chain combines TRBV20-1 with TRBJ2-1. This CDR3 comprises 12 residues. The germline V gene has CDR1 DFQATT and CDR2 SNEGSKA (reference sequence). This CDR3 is CSAIPAYNEQFF.

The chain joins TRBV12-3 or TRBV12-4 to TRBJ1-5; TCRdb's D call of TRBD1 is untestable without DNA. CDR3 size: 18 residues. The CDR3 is CARDQSSRGERNNQPQHF.

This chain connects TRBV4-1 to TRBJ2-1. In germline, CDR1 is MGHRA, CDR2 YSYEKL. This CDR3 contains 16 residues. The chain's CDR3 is CASSQVDLFSYNEQFF.

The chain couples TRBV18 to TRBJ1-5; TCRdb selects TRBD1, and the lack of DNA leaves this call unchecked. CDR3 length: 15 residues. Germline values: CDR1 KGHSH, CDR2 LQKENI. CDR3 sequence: CASSRGTGDNQPQHF.

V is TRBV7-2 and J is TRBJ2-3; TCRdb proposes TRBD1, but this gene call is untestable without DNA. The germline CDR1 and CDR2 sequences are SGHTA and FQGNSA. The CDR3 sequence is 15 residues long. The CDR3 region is CASSRGTGATDTQYF.

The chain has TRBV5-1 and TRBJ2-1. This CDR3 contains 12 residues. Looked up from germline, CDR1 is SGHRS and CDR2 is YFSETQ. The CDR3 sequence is CASSSQYRDQFF.

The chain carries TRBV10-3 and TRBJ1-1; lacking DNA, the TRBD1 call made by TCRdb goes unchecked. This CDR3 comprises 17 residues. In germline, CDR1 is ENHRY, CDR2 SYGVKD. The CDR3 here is CAISEWPEGSWNTEAFF.

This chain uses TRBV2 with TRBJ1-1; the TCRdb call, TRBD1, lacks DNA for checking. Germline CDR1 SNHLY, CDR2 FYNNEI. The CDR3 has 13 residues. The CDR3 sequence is CASIRGENTEAFF.

CDR3 protein: CASTPTGTGIPGELFF. The chain uses TRBV7-8 and TRBJ2-2; TCRdb's D call of TRBD1 is untestable without DNA. CDR1 is SGHVS, CDR2 FQNEAQ, per germline. The CDR3 covers 16 residues.

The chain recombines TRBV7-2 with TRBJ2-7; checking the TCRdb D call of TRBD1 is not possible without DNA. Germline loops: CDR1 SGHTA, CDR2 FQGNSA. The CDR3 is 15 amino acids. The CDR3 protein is CASSFSGKGKYEQYF.

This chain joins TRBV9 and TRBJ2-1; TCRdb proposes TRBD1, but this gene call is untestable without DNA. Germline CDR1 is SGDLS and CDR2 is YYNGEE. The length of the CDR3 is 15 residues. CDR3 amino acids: CASSVSMTGANEQFF.

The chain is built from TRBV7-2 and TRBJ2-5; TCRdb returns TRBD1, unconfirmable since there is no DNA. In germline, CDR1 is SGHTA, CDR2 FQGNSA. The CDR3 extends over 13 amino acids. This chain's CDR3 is CASSLVRGETQYF.

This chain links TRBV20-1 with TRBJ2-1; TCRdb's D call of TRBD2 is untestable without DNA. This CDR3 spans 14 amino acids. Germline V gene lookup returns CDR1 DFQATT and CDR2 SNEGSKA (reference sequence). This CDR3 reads CSVLTSGSNNEQFF.

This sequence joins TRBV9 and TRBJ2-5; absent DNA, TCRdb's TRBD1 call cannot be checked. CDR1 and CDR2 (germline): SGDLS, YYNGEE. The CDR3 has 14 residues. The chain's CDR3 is CASSAGTGSGTQYF.

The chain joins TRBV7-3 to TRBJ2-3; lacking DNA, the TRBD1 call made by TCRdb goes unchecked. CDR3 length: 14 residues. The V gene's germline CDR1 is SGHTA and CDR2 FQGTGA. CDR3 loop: CASALGQSTDTQYF. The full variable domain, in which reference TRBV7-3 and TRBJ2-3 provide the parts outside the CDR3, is GAGVSQTPSNKVTEKGKYVELRCDPISGHTALYWYRQSLGQGPEFLIYFQGTGAADDSGLPNDRFFAVRPEGSVSTLKIQRTERGDSAVYLCASALGQSTDTQYFGPGTRLTVL.

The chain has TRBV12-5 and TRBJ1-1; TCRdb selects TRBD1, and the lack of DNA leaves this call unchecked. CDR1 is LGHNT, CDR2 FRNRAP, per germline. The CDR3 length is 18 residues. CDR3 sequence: CASGLAGTPTLLNTEAFF.

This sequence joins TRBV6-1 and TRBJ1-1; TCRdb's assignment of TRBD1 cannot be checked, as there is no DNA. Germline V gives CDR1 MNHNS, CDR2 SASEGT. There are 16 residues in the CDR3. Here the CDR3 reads CATTSTGVNMNTEAFF.

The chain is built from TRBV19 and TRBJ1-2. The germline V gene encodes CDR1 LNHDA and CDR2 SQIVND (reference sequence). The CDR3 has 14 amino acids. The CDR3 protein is CASNPQGHNYGYTF.

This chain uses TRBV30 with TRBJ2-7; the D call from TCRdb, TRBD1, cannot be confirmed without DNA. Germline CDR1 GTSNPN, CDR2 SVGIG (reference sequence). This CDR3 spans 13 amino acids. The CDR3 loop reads CAWSLTGGGEQYF. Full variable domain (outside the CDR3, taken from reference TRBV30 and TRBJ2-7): SQTIHQWPATLVQPVGSPLSLECTVEGTSNPNLYWYRQAAGRGLQLLFYSVGIGQISSEVPQNLSASRPQDRQFILSSKKLLLSDSGFYLCAWSLTGGGEQYFGPGTRLTVT.

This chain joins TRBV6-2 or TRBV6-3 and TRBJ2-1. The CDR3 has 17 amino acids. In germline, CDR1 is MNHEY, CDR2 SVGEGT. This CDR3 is CASSYSSPTGIYNEQFF.

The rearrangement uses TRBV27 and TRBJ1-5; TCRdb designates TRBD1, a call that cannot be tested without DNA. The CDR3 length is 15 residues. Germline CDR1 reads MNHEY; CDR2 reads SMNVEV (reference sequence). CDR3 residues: CASSQGTGVNQPQHF.

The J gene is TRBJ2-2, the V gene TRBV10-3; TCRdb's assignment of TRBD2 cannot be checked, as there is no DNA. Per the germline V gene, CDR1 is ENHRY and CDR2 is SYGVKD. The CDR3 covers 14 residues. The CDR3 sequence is CAIPRGSNTGELFF.

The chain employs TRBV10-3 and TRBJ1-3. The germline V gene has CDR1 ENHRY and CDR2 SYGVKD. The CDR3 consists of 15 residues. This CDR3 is CAISESRPSGNTIYF.

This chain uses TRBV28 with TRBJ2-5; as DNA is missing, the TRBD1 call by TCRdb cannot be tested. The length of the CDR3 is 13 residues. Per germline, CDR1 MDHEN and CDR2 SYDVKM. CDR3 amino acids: CASSGGTEETQYF.

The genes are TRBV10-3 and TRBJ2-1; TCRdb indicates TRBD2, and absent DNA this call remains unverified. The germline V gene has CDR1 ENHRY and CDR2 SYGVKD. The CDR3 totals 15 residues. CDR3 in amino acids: CAISGSAGGGNEQFF.